The 26 T cell receptor beta chains given below trace back to one sample, sequenced in a study of CD8 T cells in ankylosing spondylitis. One entry per CDR3 protein results from TCRdb running MiXCR on the 5' RACE reads. The data contain about 340,000 distinct CDR3 sequences, roughly 20% of them singletons. Sequenced input: blood, either unsorted or a sorted T cell fraction (not recorded which). These TCRs come from a male donor with ankylosing spondylitis or in good health (not recorded which).

The chain combines TRBV7-8 with TRBJ2-3, with 10 positions matching TRBD1. CDR1 and CDR2 (germline): SGHVS, FQNEAQ. The trim removed 5 bases at V and 0 bases at J, leaving 8 bases unmatched. This CDR3 has 17 amino acids. The CDR3, as DNA: TGTGCCAGCAGCCTAGGGACAGGGGCGATAAGCACAGATACGCAGTATTTT. Its translation: CASSLGTGAISTDTQYF.

The chain combines TRBV27 with TRBJ1-6, with TRBD1 as a possible D gene (5 bases). This CDR3 spans 11 amino acids. With 5 bases removed from V and 15 bases from J, the gap between germline ends came to 11 bases. Germline V gene data show CDR1 as MNHEY and CDR2 as SMNVEV (reference sequence). CDR3 sequence: CASSGDLVLHF. CDR3 sequence (DNA): TGTGCCAGCAGTGGGGACCTTGTCCTCCACTTT.

This clonotype was observed a handful of times. V is TRBV5-6 and J is TRBJ2-1; a weak D match, TRBD2 (7 bases). Trimming stripped 0 bases from V and 9 bases from J, with 19 bases between. CDR3 length: 16 residues. Germline assignment: CDR1 SGHDT and CDR2 YYEEEE. CDR3 coding DNA: TGTGCCAGCAGCTTGGAGTATGGGGGGGCGGTTAGTGAGCAGTTCTTC. The encoded protein is CASSLEYGGAVSEQFF. Using reference TRBV5-6 and TRBJ2-1 for the parts outside the CDR3, the full variable domain is DAGVTQSPTHLIKTRGQQVTLRCSPKSGHDTVSWYQQALGQGPQFIFQYYEEEERQRGNFPDRFSGHQFPNYSSELNVNALLLGDSALYLCASSLEYGGAVSEQFFGPGTRLTVL.

This chain joins TRBV7-9 and TRBJ2-2; D remains unclear. Trimming shortened V by 0 bases and J by 4 bases, and 6 bases separated the two germline ends. This CDR3 region has 14 residues. The germline V gene encodes CDR1 SEHNR and CDR2 FQNEAQ (reference sequence). The CDR3 bases are TGTGCCAGCAGCTTAGCCTATGGCACCGGGGAGCTGTTTTTT. Its protein is CASSLAYGTGELFF.

The table lists this clonotype with a few counts. This rearrangement joins TRBV29-1 to TRBJ2-7, with 8 bases lining up with TRBD1. This CDR3 is built from 13 residues. With V trimmed by 0 bases and J by 5 bases, 3 bases remained unmatched. The germline V gene encodes CDR1 SQVTM and CDR2 ANQGSEA. The CDR3: CSVEEAGGHEQYF. The CDR3 nucleotides read TGCAGCGTTGAAGAGGCAGGGGGCCACGAGCAGTACTTC.

The sample holds a few counts of this clonotype. The gene calls are TRBV10-3 and TRBJ2-3, with TRBD1 as a possible D gene (7 bases). Germline lookup yields CDR1 ENHRY and CDR2 SYGVKD. The CDR3 totals 15 residues. The V end was cut by 10 bases, the J end by 0 bases, with 17 bases between. The CDR3 spells CATRGTDLSTDTQYF. DNA of the CDR3: TGTGCCACCCGCGGGACAGACCTCAGCACAGATACGCAGTATTTT.

The gene calls are TRBV4-1 and TRBJ2-5, with D perhaps matching TRBD2 (5 bases). The CDR3 sequence is 16 residues long. Between the trimmed V and J ends, which lost 0 bases and 6 bases, there was a span of 17 bases. The germline V gene encodes CDR1 MGHRA and CDR2 YSYEKL. The DNA of the CDR3 is TGCGCCAGCAGCCAAGATGAGGCAGGACGGGGTCAGACCCAGTACTTC. Amino acids: CASSQDEAGRGQTQYF.

This clonotype showed up just a few times. The chain combines TRBV4-1 with TRBJ2-1; D unresolved. The V end lost 0 bases, the J end lost 12 bases, and 9 bases lay between the germline ends. The CDR3 has 12 residues. Germline V gene lookup returns CDR1 MGHRA and CDR2 YSYEKL. CDR3 sequence (DNA): TGCGCCAGCAGCCAAGAATGGCAGCGGCAGTTCTTC. Protein: CASSQEWQRQFF.

The V call is TRBV27, the J call TRBJ2-7; 7 bases fit TRBD1. CDR3 size: 15 residues. Germline V gene lookup returns CDR1 MNHEY and CDR2 SMNVEV (reference sequence). Trimming took 2 bases from V and 8 from J; bases not matched to a gene: 12. The CDR3 protein is CASSLPGQIFEKQYF. DNA of the CDR3: TGTGCCAGCAGTTTACCGGGACAGATATTTGAAAAGCAGTACTTC.

The V and J genes are TRBV20-1 and TRBJ2-7, with 12 nucleotides matching TRBD2. Per the germline V gene, CDR1 is DFQATT and CDR2 is SNEGSKA (reference sequence). V was pared by 4 bases and J by 3 bases, with 7 bases of the junction left unmatched. This CDR3 has 15 residues. The CDR3, as DNA: TGCAGTGCTATCGGACTAGCGGGGCCGGACTACGAGCAGTACTTC. Its translation is CSAIGLAGPDYEQYF.

V is TRBV5-6 and J is TRBJ1-6; D is undetermined. Germline V gives CDR1 SGHDT, CDR2 YYEEEE. The germline V and J ends were trimmed by 0 bases and 7 bases, with 14 bases remaining between them. CDR3 size: 16 residues. As DNA, the CDR3 is TGTGCCAGCAGCTTGGTTAGAGCAGGAGGGAATTCACCCCTCCACTTT. As protein: CASSLVRAGGNSPLHF.

The chain has TRBV3-1 and TRBJ2-1; D gene ambiguous. The V and J ends lost 0 bases and 0 bases respectively, with 18 bases between them. Germline-derived CDR1 and CDR2 are LGHDT and YNNKEL (reference sequence). The CDR3 runs 19 residues. The CDR3 DNA follows: TGTGCCAGCAGCCAAGATAGGTTCAGTCCCCATTACTCCTACAATGAGCAGTTCTTC. Protein: CASSQDRFSPHYSYNEQFF.

This clonotype was counted a few times. V gene TRBV9 combines with J gene TRBJ2-1, with 8 bases lining up with TRBD2. J lost 6 bases, V lost 3 bases, and 11 bases had no gene match. In germline, CDR1 is SGDLS, CDR2 YYNGEE. The CDR3 is 16 amino acids. CDR3 amino acids: CASSAPPGTRANEQFF. The CDR3 DNA is TGTGCCAGCAGCGCCCCCCCCGGGACTAGGGCCAATGAGCAGTTCTTC.

About this clonotype itself: Germline is not matched at one junction end, which may reflect a read error. The V gene is TRBV4-1, the J gene TRBJ2-5; a possible D gene is TRBD2 (5 bases). In germline, CDR1 is MGHRA, CDR2 YSYEKL. This CDR3 comprises 13 residues. The chain's CDR3 is CASSQRGSEIQYF. For the CDR3, the DNA is TGCGCCAGCAGCCAACGGGGATCAGAGATCCAGTACTTC.

There are a few counts of this clonotype. One junction end disagrees with the germline gene, perhaps due to a read error. The V call is TRBV5-6, the J call TRBJ2-2; no firm D call. Germline CDR1 SGHDT, CDR2 YYEEEE. The CDR3 covers 15 residues. The CDR3 loop reads CASSLDQANTGELFF. The CDR3 nucleotides are TGTGCCAGCAGTTTGGACCAAGCGAACACCGGGGAGCTGTTTTTT. The complete variable domain, with remaining parts taken from reference TRBV5-6 and TRBJ2-2, reads DAGVTQSPTHLIKTRGQQVTLRCSPKSGHDTVSWYQQALGQGPQFIFQYYEEEERQRGNFPDRFSGHQFPNYSSELNVNALLLGDSALYLCASSLDQANTGELFFGEGSRLTVL.

The gene calls are TRBV5-5 and TRBJ2-6, with TRBD1 matching over 9 bases. The germline V gene has CDR1 SGHKS and CDR2 YYEKEE (reference sequence). The CDR3 has 17 amino acids. Trimming took 7 bases from V and 6 from J; bases not matched to a gene: 14. CDR3 in amino acids: CASAGQGAVTKANVLTF. CDR3 DNA: TGTGCCAGCGCGGGACAGGGAGCAGTAACTAAGGCCAACGTCCTGACTTTC.

The sample holds a few counts of this clonotype. The chain couples TRBV12-3 or TRBV12-4 to TRBJ2-7; possible D gene TRBD1, 6 bases. V was pared by 5 bases and J by 9 bases, with 11 bases between. The CDR3 is made up of 11 amino acids. Written as DNA, the CDR3 is TGTGCCAGCAGTACCGGGACACTGCAGTACTTC. Protein: CASSTGTLQYF.

This clonotype showed up many times. The V call is TRBV4-1, the J call TRBJ1-5; D is uncertain. Trimming left V 5 bases short and J 5 bases short, with 13 bases between. The CDR3 has 14 residues. CDR1 MGHRA and CDR2 YSYEKL come from the germline V gene. This CDR3 reads CASSGNSPHQPQHF. The CDR3 region has the DNA TGCGCCAGCAGCGGTAATTCTCCCCATCAGCCCCAGCATTTT.

The chain recombines TRBV9 with TRBJ1-2, with D perhaps TRBD1 (6 bases). Germline lookup yields CDR1 SGDLS and CDR2 YYNGEE. Trimming shortened V by 3 bases and J by 3 bases, and 9 bases separated the two germline ends. CDR3 length: 13 residues. The DNA of the CDR3 is TGTGCCAGCAGCGCGGGACATGACTATGGCTACACCTTC. Its translation: CASSAGHDYGYTF.

This clonotype came up once. This sequence joins TRBV28 and TRBJ2-3; TRBD1 is a possible D gene (6 bases). Trimming removed 8 bases at V and 0 bases at J, with 9 bases between. Germline V gene sequence: CDR1 MDHEN, CDR2 SYDVKM. The CDR3 is made up of 13 amino acids. CDR3 nucleotides: TGTGCCAGCGGGGGCTCTAGCACAGATACGCAGTATTTT. Its translation: CASGGSSTDTQYF.

The gene calls are TRBV12-3 or TRBV12-4 and TRBJ2-7; 8 bases are shared with TRBD1. Germline trimming cut 7 bases from V and 5 bases from J; bases unmatched to any gene: 4. This CDR3 has 12 residues. The CDR3 loop reads CASTLTGDEQYF. The CDR3 DNA is TGTGCCAGCACCCTGACAGGGGACGAGCAGTACTTC.

The rearrangement links TRBV12-3 or TRBV12-4 to TRBJ1-5; TRBD1 might be the D (6 bases). The length of the CDR3 is 13 residues. The V gene lost 9 bases and the J gene lost 5 bases, with 14 bases spanning the gap. The CDR3 nucleotides read TGTGCCAGTCAGGGGACACTCTATCAGCCCCAGCATTTT. Translating gives CASQGTLYQPQHF.

This chain connects TRBV14 to TRBJ2-7; D is uncertain. V was clipped by 4 bases and J by 6 bases, with 16 bases between them. The CDR3 length is 14 residues. Per germline, CDR1 SGHDN and CDR2 FVKESK. The CDR3 bases are TGTGCCAGCAGCCCCAGTGGTAGCTCCAGCGAGCAGTACTTC. Translated, it gives CASSPSGSSSEQYF.

This chain links TRBV5-6 with TRBJ2-1; 11 nucleotides line up with TRBD2. V trimming: 2 bases; J trimming: 4 bases; junction bases outside the gene matches: 8. The CDR3 extends over 17 amino acids. Germline V lookup: CDR1 SGHDT, CDR2 YYEEEE. Written as DNA, the CDR3 is TGTGCCAGCAGCTTTTCCAGTTCTAGCGGGGGGTACAATGAGCAGTTCTTC. This gives the protein CASSFSSSSGGYNEQFF.

The chain employs TRBV5-5 and TRBJ2-5; TRBD2 aligns across 13 bases. The trim removed 2 bases at V and 2 bases at J, leaving 6 bases unmatched. Germline V gives CDR1 SGHKS, CDR2 YYEKEE (reference sequence). The CDR3 contains 17 residues. The CDR3 is CASSFGLAGALQETQYF. The CDR3 bases are TGTGCCAGCAGCTTCGGACTAGCGGGGGCCTTACAAGAGACCCAGTACTTC. Drawing the rest from reference TRBV5-5 and TRBJ2-5, the complete variable domain is DAGVTQSPTHLIKTRGQQVTLRCSPISGHKSVSWYQQVLGQGPQFIFQYYEKEERGRGNFPDRFSARQFPNYSSELNVNALLLGDSALYLCASSFGLAGALQETQYFGPGTRLLVL.

This clonotype was detected a few times. The chain recombines TRBV4-1 with TRBJ2-7, with D unclear. This CDR3 spans 14 amino acids. Trimming left V 2 bases short and J 2 bases short, with 10 bases between. Germline CDR1 and CDR2: MGHRA and YSYEKL. The CDR3 protein is CASSQTGLAYEQYF. CDR3 coding DNA: TGCGCCAGCAGCCAAACTGGGTTAGCCTACGAGCAGTACTTC.